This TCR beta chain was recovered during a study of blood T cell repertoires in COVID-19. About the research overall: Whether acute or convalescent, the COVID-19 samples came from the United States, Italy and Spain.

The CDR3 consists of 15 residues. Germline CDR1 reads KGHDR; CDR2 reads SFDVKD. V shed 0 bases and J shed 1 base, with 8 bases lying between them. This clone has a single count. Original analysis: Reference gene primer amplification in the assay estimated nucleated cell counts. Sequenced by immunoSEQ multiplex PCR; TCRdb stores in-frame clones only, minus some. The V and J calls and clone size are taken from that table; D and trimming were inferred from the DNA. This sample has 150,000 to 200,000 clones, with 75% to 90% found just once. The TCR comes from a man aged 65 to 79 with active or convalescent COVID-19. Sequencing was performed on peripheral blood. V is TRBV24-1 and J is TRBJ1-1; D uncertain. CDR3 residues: CATSDLGLTNTEAFF. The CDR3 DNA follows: TGTGCCACCAGTGATTTGGGACTGACGAACACTGAAGCTTTCTTT.